Presented here are 4 T cell receptor beta chains from one specimen sequenced in a study of T-cell reconstitution after alpha-beta-depleted transplantation in children. This sample's TCRbeta library carried unique molecular identifier barcodes. TCRdb processed the PCR reads anew with MiXCR; each CDR3 protein has one entry. Of under 350,000 distinct CDR3 sequences in the sample, around 9.6% are singletons; the top ten hold about 9.4%. The source material was PBMCs from the stem cell graft donor, sampled from the stem cell graft. The receptors here all came from a human donor who donated a stem cell graft to a child with SCID.

The V and J genes are TRBV5-1 and TRBJ2-1; perhaps TRBD1 as D (5 bases). Germline V gene lookup returns CDR1 SGHRS and CDR2 YFSETQ. The CDR3 contains 14 residues. Trimming left V 4 bases short and J 7 bases short, with 15 bases between. CDR3 sequence reads: CASSERSRANEQFF. The CDR3 DNA reads TGCGCCAGCAGCGAGAGGAGCAGGGCGAATGAGCAGTTCTTC.

The chain joins TRBV7-2 to TRBJ1-1; the D is unclear. This CDR3 spans 14 amino acids. Germline values: CDR1 SGHTA, CDR2 FQGNSA. Trimming took 6 bases from V and 1 from J, leaving 12 bases between them. CDR3 nucleotide sequence: TGTGCCAGCAGACCCGTCCGGACGAACACTGAAGCTTTCTTT. Translation gives CASRPVRTNTEAFF.

The table lists this clonotype with many counts. The chain uses TRBV9 and TRBJ2-5; D possibly corresponds to TRBD1 (5 bases). V was shortened by 0 bases and J by 1 base, with 10 bases between the two germline ends. This CDR3 is 15 amino acids long. Germline V CDR1 and CDR2: SGDLS, YYNGEE. The CDR3 sequence is CASSVGGSSQETQYF. DNA for the CDR3: TGTGCCAGCAGCGTAGGGGGCAGCAGCCAAGAGACCCAGTACTTC.

V usage is TRBV3-1 and J usage is TRBJ1-2; tentative D call: TRBD1 (6 bases). CDR1 is LGHDT and CDR2 is YNNKEL in the germline V gene (reference sequence). This CDR3 spans 15 amino acids. The ends were cut back, 1 base at V and 8 bases at J, with 17 bases in the middle. CDR3 protein: CASSQAGPGVGGYTF. The DNA for the CDR3 is TGTGCCAGCAGCCAAGCGGGGCCAGGGGTCGGAGGCTACACCTTC.